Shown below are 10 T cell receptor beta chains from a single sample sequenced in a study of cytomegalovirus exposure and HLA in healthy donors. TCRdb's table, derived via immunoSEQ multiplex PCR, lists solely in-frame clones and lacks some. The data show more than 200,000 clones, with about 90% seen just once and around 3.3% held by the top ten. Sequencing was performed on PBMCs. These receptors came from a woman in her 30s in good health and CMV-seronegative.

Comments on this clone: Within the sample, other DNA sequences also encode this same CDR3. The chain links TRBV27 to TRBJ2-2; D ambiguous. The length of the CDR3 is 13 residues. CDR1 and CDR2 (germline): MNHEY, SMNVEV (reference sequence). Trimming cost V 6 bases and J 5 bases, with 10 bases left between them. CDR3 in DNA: TGTGCCAGCAGCCTGCTGGGGACCGGGGAGCTGTTTTTT. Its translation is CASSLLGTGELFF.

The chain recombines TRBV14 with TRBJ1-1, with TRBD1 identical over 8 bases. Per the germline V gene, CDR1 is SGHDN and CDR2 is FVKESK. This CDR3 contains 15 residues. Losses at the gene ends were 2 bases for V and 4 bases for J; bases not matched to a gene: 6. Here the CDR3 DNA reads TGTGCCAGCAGCCAATCCAGGGGGCTGGGCACTGAAGCTTTCTTT. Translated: CASSQSRGLGTEAFF.

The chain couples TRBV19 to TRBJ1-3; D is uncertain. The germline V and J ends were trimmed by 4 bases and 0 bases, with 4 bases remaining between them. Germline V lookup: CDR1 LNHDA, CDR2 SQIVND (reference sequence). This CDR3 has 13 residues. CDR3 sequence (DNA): TGTGCCAGTAGTAAGATCTCTGGAAACACCATATATTTT. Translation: CASSKISGNTIYF.

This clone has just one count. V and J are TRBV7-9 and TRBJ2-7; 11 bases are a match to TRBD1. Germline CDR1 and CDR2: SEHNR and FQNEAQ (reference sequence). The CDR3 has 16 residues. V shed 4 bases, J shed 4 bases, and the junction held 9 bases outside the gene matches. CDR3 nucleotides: TGTGCCAGCAGCTGGAACTTCGGGACAGGGGGGTACGAGCAGTACTTC. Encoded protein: CASSWNFGTGGYEQYF. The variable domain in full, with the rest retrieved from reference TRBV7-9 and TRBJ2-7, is DTGVSQNPRHKITKRGQNVTFRCDPISEHNRLYWYRQTLGQGPEFLTYFQNEAQLEKSRLLSDRFSAERPKGSFSTLEIQRTEQGDSAMYLCASSWNFGTGGYEQYFGPGTRLTVT.

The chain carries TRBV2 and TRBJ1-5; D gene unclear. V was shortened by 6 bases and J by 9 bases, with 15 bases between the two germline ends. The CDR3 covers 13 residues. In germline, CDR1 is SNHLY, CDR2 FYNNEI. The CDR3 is CASRPTSSVPQHF. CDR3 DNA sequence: TGTGCCAGCAGGCCAACCTCTTCCGTGCCCCAGCATTTT.

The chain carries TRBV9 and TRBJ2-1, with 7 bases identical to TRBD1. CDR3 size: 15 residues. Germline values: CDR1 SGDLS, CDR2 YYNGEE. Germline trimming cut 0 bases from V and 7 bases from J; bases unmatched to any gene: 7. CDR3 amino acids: CASSVGQGVLNEQFF. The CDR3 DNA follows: TGTGCCAGCAGCGTAGGCCAGGGGGTGTTGAATGAGCAGTTCTTC. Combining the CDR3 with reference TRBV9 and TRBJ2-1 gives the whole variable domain DSGVTQTPKHLITATGQRVTLRCSPRSGDLSVYWYQQSLDQGLQFLIQYYNGEERAKGNILERFSAQQFPDLHSELNLSSLELGDSALYFCASSVGQGVLNEQFFGPGTRLTVL.

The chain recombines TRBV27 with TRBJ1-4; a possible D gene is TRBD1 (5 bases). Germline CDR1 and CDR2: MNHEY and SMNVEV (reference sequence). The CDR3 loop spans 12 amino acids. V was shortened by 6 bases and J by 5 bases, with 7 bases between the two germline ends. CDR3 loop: CASSQGNEKLFF. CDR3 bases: TGTGCCAGCAGCCAGGGCAATGAAAAACTGTTTTTT.

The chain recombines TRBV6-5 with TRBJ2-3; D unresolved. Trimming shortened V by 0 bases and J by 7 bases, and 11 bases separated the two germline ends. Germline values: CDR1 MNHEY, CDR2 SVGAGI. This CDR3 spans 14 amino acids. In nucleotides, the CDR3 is TGTGCCAGCAGTTACTCCGCCCACATAAATACGCAGTATTTT. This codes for CASSYSAHINTQYF.

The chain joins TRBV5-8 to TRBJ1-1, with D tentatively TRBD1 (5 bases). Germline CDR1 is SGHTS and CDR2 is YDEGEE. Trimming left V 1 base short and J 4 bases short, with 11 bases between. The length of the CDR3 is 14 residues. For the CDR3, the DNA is TGTGCCAGCAGCTTGTTAGAGGGGAGCACTGAAGCTTTCTTT. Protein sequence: CASSLLEGSTEAFF. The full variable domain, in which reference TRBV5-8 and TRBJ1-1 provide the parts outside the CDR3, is EAGVTQSPTHLIKTRGQQATLRCSPISGHTSVYWYQQALGLGLQFLLWYDEGEERNRGNFPPRFSGRQFPNYSSELNVNALELEDSALYLCASSLLEGSTEAFFGQGTRLTVV.

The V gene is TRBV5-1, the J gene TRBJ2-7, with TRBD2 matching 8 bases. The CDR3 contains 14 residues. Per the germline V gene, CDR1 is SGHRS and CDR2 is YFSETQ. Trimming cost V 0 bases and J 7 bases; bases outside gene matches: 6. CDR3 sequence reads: CASSLGAGAWEQYF. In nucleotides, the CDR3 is TGCGCCAGCAGCTTGGGAGCGGGAGCCTGGGAGCAGTACTTC.